There are a few counts of the clone carrying this TCR beta chain. Its antigen remains unidentified. Naive CD8 T cells underwent sorting with the CD8+CD4-CCR7+CD45RA+ definition. These data are taken from a study of molecular identifiers for immune sequencing clone quantification. General study results and limits: Under 1% of molecules in naive cells, but over 99% of effector molecules, belonged to clones above 20 RNA copies. With a barcode shared among identical TCR molecules, highly expanded clone sizes could be underestimated.

Trimming took 3 bases from V and 3 from J; bases not matched to a gene: 14. The CDR3 has 16 residues. Germline CDR1 is DFQATT and CDR2 is SNEGSKA (reference sequence). TCRdb used MiXCR to reprocess the PCR reads, holding one entry per CDR3 protein. The sample consists of over 550,000 distinct CDR3 sequences, 25% of them appearing once. V usage is TRBV20-1 and J usage is TRBJ2-7; 7 nucleotides agree with TRBD2. The sample taken for sequencing was naive CD8+ T cells from blood, with Jurkat cell RNA spiked in. Subset indicated: FACS-sorted CD8+CD4-CCR7+CD45RA+ naive T cells. The sequence was collected from a human donor in good health. Some libraries in this study had Jurkat cell RNA spiked in. CDR3 sequence reads: CSASPRRGEGIYEQYF. Written as DNA, the CDR3 is TGCAGTGCTAGTCCCCGACGGGGGGAAGGTATCTACGAGCAGTACTTC.